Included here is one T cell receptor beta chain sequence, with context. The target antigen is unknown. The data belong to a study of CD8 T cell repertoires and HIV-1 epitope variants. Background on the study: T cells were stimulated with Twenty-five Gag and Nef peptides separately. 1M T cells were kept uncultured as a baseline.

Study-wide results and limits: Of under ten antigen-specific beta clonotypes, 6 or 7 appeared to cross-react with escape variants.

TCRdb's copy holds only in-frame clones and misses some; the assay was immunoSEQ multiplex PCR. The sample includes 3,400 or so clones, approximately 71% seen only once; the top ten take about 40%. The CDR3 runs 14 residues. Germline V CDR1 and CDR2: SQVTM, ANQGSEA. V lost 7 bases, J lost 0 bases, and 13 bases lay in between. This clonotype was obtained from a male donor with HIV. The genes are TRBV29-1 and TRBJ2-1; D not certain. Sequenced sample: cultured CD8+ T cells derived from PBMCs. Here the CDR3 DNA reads TGCAGCGCCAGTCCGATAAGCTCCTACAATGAGCAGTTCTTC. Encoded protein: CSASPISSYNEQFF.